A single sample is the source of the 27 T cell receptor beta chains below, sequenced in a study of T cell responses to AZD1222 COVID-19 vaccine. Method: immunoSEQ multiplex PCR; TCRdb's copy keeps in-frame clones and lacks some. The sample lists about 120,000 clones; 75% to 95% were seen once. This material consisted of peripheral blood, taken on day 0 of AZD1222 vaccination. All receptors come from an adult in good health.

The CDR3 nucleotides are TGTGCCAGCAGCTCCCGGGACAGGGGGAACTATGGCTACACCTTC. Protein sequence: CASSSRDRGNYGYTF. The gene calls are TRBV7-2 and TRBJ1-2, with 11 bases aligning to TRBD1. V gave up 4 bases and J gave up 2 bases; unmatched junction bases: 3. Germline CDR1 reads SGHTA; CDR2 reads FQGNSA. The CDR3 is 15 residues long.

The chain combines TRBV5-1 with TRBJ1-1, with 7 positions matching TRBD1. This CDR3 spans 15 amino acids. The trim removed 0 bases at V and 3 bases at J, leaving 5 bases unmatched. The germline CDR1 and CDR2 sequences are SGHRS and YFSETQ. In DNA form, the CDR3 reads TGCGCCAGCAGCTTGGCGACAGGGTCCCACACTGAAGCTTTCTTT. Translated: CASSLATGSHTEAFF.

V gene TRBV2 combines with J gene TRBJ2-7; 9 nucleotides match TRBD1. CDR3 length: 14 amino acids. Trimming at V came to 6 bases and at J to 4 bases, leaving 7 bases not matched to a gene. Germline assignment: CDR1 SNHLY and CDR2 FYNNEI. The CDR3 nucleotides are TGTGCCAGCAGAGGGACAGGGCGCGGGTACGAGCAGTACTTC. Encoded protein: CASRGTGRGYEQYF.

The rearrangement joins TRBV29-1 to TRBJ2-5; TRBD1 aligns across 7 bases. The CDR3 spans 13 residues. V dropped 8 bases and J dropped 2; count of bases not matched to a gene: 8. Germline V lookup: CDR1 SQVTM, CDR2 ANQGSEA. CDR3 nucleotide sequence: TGCAGCATCCCCAGGGACAGACAAGAGACCCAGTACTTC. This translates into CSIPRDRQETQYF. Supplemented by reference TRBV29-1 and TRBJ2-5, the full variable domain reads SAVISQKPSRDICQRGTSLTIQCQVDSQVTMMFWYRQQPGQSLTLIATANQGSEATYESGFVIDKFPISRPNLTFSTLTVSNMSPEDSSIYLCSIPRDRQETQYFGPGTRLLVL.

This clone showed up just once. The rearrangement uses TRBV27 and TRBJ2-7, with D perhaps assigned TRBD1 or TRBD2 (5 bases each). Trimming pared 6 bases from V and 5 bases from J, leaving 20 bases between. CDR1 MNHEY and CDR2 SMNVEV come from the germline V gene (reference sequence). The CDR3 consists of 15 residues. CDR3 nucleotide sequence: TGTGCCAGCAGCCCCGTCCGGGGCTCAAGGGACGAGCAGTACTTC. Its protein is CASSPVRGSRDEQYF.

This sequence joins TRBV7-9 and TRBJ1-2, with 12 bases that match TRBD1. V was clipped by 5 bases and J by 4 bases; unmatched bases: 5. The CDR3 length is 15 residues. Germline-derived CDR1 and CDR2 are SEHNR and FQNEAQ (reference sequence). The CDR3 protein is CASSPGTGGPYGYTF. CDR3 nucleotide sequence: TGTGCCAGCAGCCCAGGGACAGGGGGCCCCTATGGCTACACCTTC.

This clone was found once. CDR3 sequence: CAWSVLIGGTGGWQETQYF. In DNA, the CDR3 is TGTGCCTGGAGTGTACTGATAGGAGGGACAGGGGGTTGGCAAGAGACCCAGTACTTC. This chain uses TRBV30 with TRBJ2-5; 11 nucleotides line up with TRBD1. Per the germline V gene, CDR1 is GTSNPN and CDR2 is SVGIG (reference sequence). The CDR3 runs 19 residues. After removal of 0 bases from V and 2 bases from J, the junction contained 14 bases not matched to a gene.

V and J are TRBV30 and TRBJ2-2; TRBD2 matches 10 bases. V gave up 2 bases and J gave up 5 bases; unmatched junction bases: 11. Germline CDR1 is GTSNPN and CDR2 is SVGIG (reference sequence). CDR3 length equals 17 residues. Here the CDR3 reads CAWSLSLAGVETGELFF. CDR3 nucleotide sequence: TGTGCCTGGAGTCTTAGTCTAGCGGGAGTAGAGACCGGGGAGCTGTTTTTT.

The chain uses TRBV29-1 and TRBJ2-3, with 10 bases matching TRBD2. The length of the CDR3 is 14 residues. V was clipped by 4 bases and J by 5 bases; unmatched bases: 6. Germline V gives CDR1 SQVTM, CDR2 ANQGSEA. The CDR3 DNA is TGCAGCGTTGCGGGACTAGCGCATGTAGATACGCAGTATTTT. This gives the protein CSVAGLAHVDTQYF.

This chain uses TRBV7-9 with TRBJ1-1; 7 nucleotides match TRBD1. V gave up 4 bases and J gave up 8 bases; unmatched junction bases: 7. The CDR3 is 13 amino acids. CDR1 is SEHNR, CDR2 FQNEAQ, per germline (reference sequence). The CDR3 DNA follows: TGTGCCAGCAGCTCGGGACAGCAGAAGGAAGCTTTCTTT. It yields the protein CASSSGQQKEAFF.

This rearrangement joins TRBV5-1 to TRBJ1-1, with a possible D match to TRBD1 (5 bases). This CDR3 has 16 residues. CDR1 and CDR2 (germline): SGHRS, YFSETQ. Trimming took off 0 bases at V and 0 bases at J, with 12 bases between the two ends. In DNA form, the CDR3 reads TGCGCCAGCAGCTTGGATTCACAGGTGATGAACACTGAAGCTTTCTTT. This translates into CASSLDSQVMNTEAFF.

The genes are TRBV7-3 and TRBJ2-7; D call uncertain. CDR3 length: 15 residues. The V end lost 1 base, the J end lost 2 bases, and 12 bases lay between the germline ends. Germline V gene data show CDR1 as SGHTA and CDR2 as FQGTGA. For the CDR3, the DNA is TGTGCCAGCAGCTTAATTCCCGCTAGACCCTACGAGCAGTACTTC. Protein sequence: CASSLIPARPYEQYF. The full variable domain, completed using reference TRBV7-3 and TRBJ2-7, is GAGVSQTPSNKVTEKGKYVELRCDPISGHTALYWYRQSLGQGPEFLIYFQGTGAADDSGLPNDRFFAVRPEGSVSTLKIQRTERGDSAVYLCASSLIPARPYEQYFGPGTRLTVT.

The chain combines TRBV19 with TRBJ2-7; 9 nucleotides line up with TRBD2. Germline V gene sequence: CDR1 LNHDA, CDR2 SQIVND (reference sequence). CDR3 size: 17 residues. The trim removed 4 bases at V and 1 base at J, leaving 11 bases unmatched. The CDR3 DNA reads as TGTGCCAGTAGTACTGAACCAGCGGGAGGTGTTTCCTACGAGCAGTACTTC. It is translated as CASSTEPAGGVSYEQYF.

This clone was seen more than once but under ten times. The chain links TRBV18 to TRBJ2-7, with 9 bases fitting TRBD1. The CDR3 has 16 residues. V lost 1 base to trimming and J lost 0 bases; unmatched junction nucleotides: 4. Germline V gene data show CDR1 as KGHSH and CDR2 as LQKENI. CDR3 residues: CASSPLGQGSSYEQYF. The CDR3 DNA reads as TGTGCCAGCTCACCACTCGGACAGGGGAGCTCCTACGAGCAGTACTTC.

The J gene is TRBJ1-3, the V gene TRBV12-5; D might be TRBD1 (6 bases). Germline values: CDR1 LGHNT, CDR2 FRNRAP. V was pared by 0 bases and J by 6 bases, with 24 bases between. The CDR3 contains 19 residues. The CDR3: CASGLVPVSATGNINTIYF. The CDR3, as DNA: TGTGCTAGTGGTTTGGTCCCCGTCTCGGCCACAGGGAATATAAACACCATATATTTT.

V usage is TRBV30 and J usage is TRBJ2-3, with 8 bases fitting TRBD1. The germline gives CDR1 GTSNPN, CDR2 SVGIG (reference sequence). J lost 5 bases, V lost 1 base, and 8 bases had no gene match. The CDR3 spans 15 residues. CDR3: CAWSAITGGGDTQYF. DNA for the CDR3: TGTGCCTGGAGTGCAATAACAGGGGGTGGAGATACGCAGTATTTT.

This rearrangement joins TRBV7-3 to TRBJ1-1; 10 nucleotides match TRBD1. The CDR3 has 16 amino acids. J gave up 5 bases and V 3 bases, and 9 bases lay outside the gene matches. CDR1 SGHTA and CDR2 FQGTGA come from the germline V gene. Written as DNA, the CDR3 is TGTGCCAGCAGCTTGTACGGGACAGGGGAGGCAACTGAAGCTTTCTTT. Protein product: CASSLYGTGEATEAFF.

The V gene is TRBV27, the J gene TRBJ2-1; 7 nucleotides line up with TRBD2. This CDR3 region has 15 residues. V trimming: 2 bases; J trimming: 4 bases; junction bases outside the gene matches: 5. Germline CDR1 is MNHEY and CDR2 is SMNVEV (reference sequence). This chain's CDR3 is CASSLVGLGYNEQFF. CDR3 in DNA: TGTGCCAGCAGTTTAGTCGGACTAGGATACAATGAGCAGTTCTTC.

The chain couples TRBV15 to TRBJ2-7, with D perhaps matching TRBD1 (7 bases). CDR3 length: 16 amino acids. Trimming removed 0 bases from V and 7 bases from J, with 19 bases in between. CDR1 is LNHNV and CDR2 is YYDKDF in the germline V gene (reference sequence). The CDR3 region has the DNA TGTGCCACCAGCAGAGATCGGGCCAGGGGGGAACTTGAGCAGTACTTC. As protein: CATSRDRARGELEQYF.

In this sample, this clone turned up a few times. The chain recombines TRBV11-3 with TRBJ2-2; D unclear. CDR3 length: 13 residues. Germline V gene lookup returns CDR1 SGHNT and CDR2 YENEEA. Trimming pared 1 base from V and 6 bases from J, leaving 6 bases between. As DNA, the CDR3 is TGTGCCAGCAGCTTAGCGTTATCCGGGGAGCTGTTTTTT. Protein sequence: CASSLALSGELFF.

The CDR3 sequence: CSATTGITYNEQFF. The CDR3 DNA follows: TGCAGCGCCACCACAGGGATTACCTACAATGAGCAGTTCTTC. This chain uses TRBV29-1 with TRBJ2-1; a possible D gene is TRBD1 (6 bases). Between the trimmed V and J ends, which lost 7 bases and 2 bases, there was a span of 15 bases. Germline V gene data show CDR1 as SQVTM and CDR2 as ANQGSEA. The CDR3 covers 14 residues.

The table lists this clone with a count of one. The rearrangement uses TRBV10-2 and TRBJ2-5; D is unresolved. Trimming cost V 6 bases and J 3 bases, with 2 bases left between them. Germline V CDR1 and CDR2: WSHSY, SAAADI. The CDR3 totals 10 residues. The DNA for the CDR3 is TGCGCCAGCAGAGAAGAGACCCAGTACTTC. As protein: CASREETQYF.

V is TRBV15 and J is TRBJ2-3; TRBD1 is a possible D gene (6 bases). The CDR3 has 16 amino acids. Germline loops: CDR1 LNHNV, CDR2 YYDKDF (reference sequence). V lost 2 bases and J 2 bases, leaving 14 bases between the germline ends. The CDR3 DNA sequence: TGTGCCACCAGCAGACCCTCCGGACAGCTCACAGATACGCAGTATTTT. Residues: CATSRPSGQLTDTQYF.

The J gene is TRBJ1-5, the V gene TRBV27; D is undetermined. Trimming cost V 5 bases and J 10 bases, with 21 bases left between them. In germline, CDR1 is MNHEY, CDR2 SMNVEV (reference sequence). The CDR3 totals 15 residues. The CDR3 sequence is CASSLRTGVREPQHF. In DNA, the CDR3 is TGTGCCAGCAGTCTCCGGACCGGGGTCAGAGAACCCCAGCATTTT.

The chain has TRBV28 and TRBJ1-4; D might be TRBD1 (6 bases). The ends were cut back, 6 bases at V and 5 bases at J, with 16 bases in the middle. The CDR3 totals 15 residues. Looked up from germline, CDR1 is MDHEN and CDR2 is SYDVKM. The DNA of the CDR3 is TGTGCCAGCAGCCCAGGACAGTTGACGAATGAAAAACTGTTTTTT. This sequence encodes CASSPGQLTNEKLFF.

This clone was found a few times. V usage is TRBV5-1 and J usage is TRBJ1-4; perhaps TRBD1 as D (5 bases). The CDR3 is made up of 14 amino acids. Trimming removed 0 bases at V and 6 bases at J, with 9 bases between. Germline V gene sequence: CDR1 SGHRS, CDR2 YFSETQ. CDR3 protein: CASSLDRSYEKLFF. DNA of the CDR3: TGCGCCAGCAGCTTGGACAGGAGCTATGAAAAACTGTTTTTT.

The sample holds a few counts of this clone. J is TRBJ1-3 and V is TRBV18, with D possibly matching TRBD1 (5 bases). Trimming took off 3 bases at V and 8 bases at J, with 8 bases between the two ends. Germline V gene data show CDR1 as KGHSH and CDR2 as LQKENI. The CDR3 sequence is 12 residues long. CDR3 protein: CASSPQGHTIYF. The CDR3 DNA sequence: TGTGCCAGCTCACCTCAGGGTCACACCATATATTTT.